This TCR beta chain was observed in a study of blood T cell repertoires in COVID-19. About the research overall: Sites across the United States, Italy and Spain contributed samples from acute and convalescent COVID-19. The cDNA or gDNA used as material had been derived from T cells, B-cell-depleted T cells, or PBMCs.

This CDR3 is built from 15 residues. J was trimmed by 3 bases and V by 5 bases; bases with no gene match: 5. Germline lookup yields CDR1 LNHDA and CDR2 SQIVND (reference sequence). Original processing notes: For nucleated cells, counts were estimated from reference gene primer amplification. Sequenced by immunoSEQ multiplex PCR; TCRdb stores in-frame clones only, minus some. Clone size and the V and J calls come from that table; the DNA yielded D and trimming. Here the sample spans about 330,000 clones, about 87% being singletons. Participants spanned ages roughly 18 to 95 years and resided in fewer than 30 US areas.

The specimen was PBMCs or T cells enriched from blood (not recorded which). This rearrangement joins TRBV19 to TRBJ1-4, with 8 bases identical to TRBD1. The TCR comes from a man between 25 and 39 years old who had recovered from COVID-19. CDR3 protein: CASSLLTGANEKLFF. The CDR3 nucleotides are TGTGCCAGTAGTCTCTTGACAGGGGCTAATGAAAAACTGTTTTTT.